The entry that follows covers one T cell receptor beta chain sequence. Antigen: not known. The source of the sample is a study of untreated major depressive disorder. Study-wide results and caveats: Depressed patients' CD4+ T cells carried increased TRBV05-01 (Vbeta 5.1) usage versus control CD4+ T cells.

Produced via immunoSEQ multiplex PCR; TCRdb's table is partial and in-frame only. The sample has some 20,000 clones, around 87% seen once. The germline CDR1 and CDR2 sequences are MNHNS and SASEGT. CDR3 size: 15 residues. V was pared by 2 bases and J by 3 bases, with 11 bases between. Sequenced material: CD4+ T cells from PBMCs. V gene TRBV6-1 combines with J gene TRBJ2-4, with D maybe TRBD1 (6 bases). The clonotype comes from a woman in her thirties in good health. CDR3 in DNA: TGTGCCAGCAGTGAAATGGGGGCTGACAAAAACATTCAGTACTTC. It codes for CASSEMGADKNIQYF.